This T cell receptor (beta chain) was profiled in a study of T cells in Graves' hyperthyroidism and ophthalmopathy. RNA transcripts served as the template for amplifying TCR beta CDR3 regions. The primer set for the first-round RT-PCR of the TCR CDR3 was HTBI. From the multiplex PCR reads, TCRdb called clonotypes with MiXCR, one entry per CDR3 protein. The sample contains some 560,000 distinct CDR3 sequences, 14% of which appear only once. In its sample, this clonotype was seen many times. The antigen is undetermined. Germline assignment: CDR1 DFQATT and CDR2 SNEGSKA (reference sequence). The CDR3 runs to 13 residues. The trim removed 4 bases at V and 6 bases at J, leaving 6 bases unmatched. Findings and limits, study-wide: Model output signaled ophthalmopathy a median 6.5 months ahead of onset.

This clonotype was obtained from a woman between 40 and 50 years old with Graves' hyperthyroidism. This sequence joins TRBV20-1 and TRBJ2-3; 8 bases agree with TRBD2. The sequencing sample was made of blood. CDR3 sequence (DNA): TGCAGTGCTACACTAGCGGTGGGGGATACGCAGTATTTT. It specifies CSATLAVGDTQYF.